This TCR beta chain was documented in a study of blood T cell repertoires in COVID-19. Study at large: The United States, Italy and Spain provided the acute and convalescent COVID-19 samples. Sources were T cells, B-cell-depleted T cells, or PBMCs; the material itself was cDNA or gDNA.

The CDR3 extends over 15 amino acids. From germline, CDR1 is SGHAT and CDR2 FQNNGV. Trimming took 5 bases from V and 6 from J, leaving 16 bases between them. Original processing methods: Estimates of nucleated cell counts were drawn from the amplification of reference gene primers. Method: immunoSEQ multiplex PCR; TCRdb's copy keeps in-frame clones and lacks some. V, J and clone size reflect that table, while D and trimming were determined from the DNA. There are around 270,000 clones in the sample; about 80% occur only once, and approximately 15% lies in the top ten. Seattle cases were enrolled at active infection and followed longitudinally.

The specimen was peripheral blood. The TCR sequence derives from a person aged 70 to 85 with COVID-19, enrolled during active disease. The chain joins TRBV11-2 to TRBJ1-4, with D hard to call. CDR3 DNA: TGTGCCAGCAGCCTTGAGAACAGCGGTTATGAAAAACTGTTTTTT. Translation gives CASSLENSGYEKLFF.